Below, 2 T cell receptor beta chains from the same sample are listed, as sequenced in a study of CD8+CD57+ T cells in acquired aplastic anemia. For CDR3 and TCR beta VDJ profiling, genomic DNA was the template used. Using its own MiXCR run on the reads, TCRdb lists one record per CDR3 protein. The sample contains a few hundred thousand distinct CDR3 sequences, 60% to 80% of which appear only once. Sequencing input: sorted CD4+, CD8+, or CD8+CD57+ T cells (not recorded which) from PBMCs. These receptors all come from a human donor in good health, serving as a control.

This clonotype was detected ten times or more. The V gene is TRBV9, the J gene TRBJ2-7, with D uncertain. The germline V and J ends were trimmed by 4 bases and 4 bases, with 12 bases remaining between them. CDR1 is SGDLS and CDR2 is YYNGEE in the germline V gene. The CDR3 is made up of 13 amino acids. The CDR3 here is CASSPEPNYEQYF. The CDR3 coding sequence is TGTGCCAGCAGCCCGGAACCTAATTACGAGCAGTACTTC.

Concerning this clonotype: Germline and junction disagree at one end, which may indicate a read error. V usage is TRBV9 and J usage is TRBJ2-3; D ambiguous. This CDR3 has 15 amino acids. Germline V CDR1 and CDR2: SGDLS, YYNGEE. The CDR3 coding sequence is TGCGCCAGCACCCCCCCAGTTAGAGATACAGAGACGCAGTATTTT. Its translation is CASTPPVRDTETQYF.